Described below is a single T cell receptor beta chain sequence and its context. The data stem from a study of blood T cell repertoires in COVID-19. As processed by the authors: For nucleated cells, counts were estimated from reference gene primer amplification. Sequenced by immunoSEQ multiplex PCR; TCRdb stores in-frame clones only, minus some. D and trimming were read from the DNA, whereas the V and J calls and clone size are those reported in that table. This table has about 180,000 clones, about 80% appearing once. The V and J ends lost 5 bases and 4 bases respectively, with 29 bases between them. From germline, CDR1 is SEHNR and CDR2 FQNEAQ (reference sequence). The CDR3 covers 19 residues.

This chain joins TRBV7-9 and TRBJ1-1, with D tentatively TRBD1 (5 bases). This TCR was sampled from a human donor in a cohort sampled during active COVID-19. The sequencing input was peripheral blood. CDR3 amino acids: CASSEAGKPKTVLGTEAFF. For the CDR3, the DNA is TGTGCCAGCAGCGAAGCTGGAAAGCCTAAGACAGTTCTGGGCACTGAAGCTTTCTTT.